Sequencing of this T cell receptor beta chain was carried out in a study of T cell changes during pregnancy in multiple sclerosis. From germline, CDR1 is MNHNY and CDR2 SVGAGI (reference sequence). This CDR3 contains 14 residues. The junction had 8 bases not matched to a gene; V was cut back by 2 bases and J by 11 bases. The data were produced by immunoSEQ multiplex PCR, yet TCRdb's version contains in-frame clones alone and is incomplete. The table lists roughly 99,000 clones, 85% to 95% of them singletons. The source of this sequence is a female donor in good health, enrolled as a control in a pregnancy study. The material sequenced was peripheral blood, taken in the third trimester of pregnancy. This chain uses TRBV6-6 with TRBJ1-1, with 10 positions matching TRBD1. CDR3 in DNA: TGTGCCAGCAGTTACACGGACAGGGGGACGACCGCTTTCTTT. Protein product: CASSYTDRGTTAFF.